This entry lists 31 T cell receptor beta chains sequenced from one sample in a study of blood T cells in healthy people across ages. Primers used in a second PCR of about 6 to 12 cycles were a sample-barcoded 5' primer and a J-beta primer mix. From the 5' RACE reads, TCRdb called clonotypes with MiXCR, one entry per CDR3 protein. This sample has over a million distinct CDR3 sequences, with under 30% found just once. This sample was also put to use in a study of T cells of mothers and their children.

Material for sequencing was blood. Receptors were obtained from a girl aged 2 to 10 in good health.

Comments on this clonotype: A read error may account for a junction end that differs from germline. This chain joins TRBV25-1 and TRBJ1-2; D not certain. This CDR3 is built from 15 residues. CDR1 is MGHDK and CDR2 is SYGVNS in the germline V gene. The CDR3 loop reads CASISQESGPLSRIF. In nucleotides, the CDR3 is TGTGCCAGCATCAGTCAGGAGTCAGGCCCATTGTCCAGAATCTTC.

This clonotype has just a few counts. The chain uses TRBV9 and TRBJ2-3, with unresolved D. V was clipped by 0 bases and J by 0 bases, with 5 bases between them. The CDR3 spans 14 residues. Germline lookup yields CDR1 SGDLS and CDR2 YYNGEE. As DNA, the CDR3 is TGTGCCAGCAGCGTAGACCCTAGCACAGATACGCAGTATTTT. As protein: CASSVDPSTDTQYF.

The chain has TRBV27 and TRBJ2-7; tentatively, D is TRBD2 (6 bases). The CDR3 covers 14 residues. From germline, CDR1 is MNHEY and CDR2 SMNVEV (reference sequence). V was cut by 4 bases and J by 0 bases, with 10 bases left in between. This chain's CDR3 is CASSSLTSSYEQYF. The CDR3 DNA follows: TGTGCCAGCAGTTCCCTGACTAGCTCCTACGAGCAGTACTTC.

This clonotype was found a few times. A read error may be the cause here, since a much bigger clone is one base away. This chain connects TRBV29-1 to TRBJ2-5; the match to TRBD1 covers 7 bases. V gave up 7 bases and J gave up 12 bases; unmatched junction bases: 14. Germline CDR1 and CDR2: SQVTM and ANQGSEA. The CDR3 runs 12 residues. The CDR3 nucleotides read TGCAGCGCTGGTCAGGGGGATATTTCGAAGTACTTC. Residues: CSAGQGDISKYF.

Remarks on this clonotype: One junction end does not reproduce the germline sequence, and a read error may be involved. J is TRBJ2-5 and V is TRBV5-1, with TRBD1 matching 7 bases. Germline-derived CDR1 and CDR2 are SGHRS and YFSETQ. There are 14 residues in the CDR3. The CDR3 nucleotides are TGCGCCAGCAGCCTTGGGACAGTCCAAGAGGCCCAGTACTTC. Residues: CASSLGTVQEAQYF.

CDR3 sequence reads: CSVEGSADSGWRYQETQYF. The CDR3 DNA reads as TGCAGCGTTGAGGGCTCGGCGGATAGTGGGTGGAGGTACCAAGAGACCCAGTACTTC. The rearrangement joins TRBV29-1 to TRBJ2-5; D may be TRBD2 (5 bases). Trimming pared 3 bases from V and 0 bases from J, leaving 26 bases between. The CDR3 is 19 residues long. CDR1 and CDR2 (germline): SQVTM, ANQGSEA.

The sample holds a few counts of this clonotype. The rearrangement joins TRBV7-6 to TRBJ2-5; D possibly matches TRBD1 or TRBD2 (5 bases each). The CDR3 is 13 amino acids. Germline V CDR1 and CDR2: SGHVS, FNYEAQ. The V gene lost 5 bases and the J gene lost 5 bases, with 12 bases spanning the gap. DNA for the CDR3: TGTGCCAGCAGCCTTATATGGGGGGAGACCCAGTACTTC. The encoded protein is CASSLIWGETQYF. Filled out from reference TRBV7-6 and TRBJ2-5, the complete variable domain reads GAGVSQSPRYKVTKRGQDVALRCDPISGHVSLYWYRQALGQGPEFLTYFNYEAQQDKSGLPNDRFSAERPEGSISTLTIQRTEQRDSAMYRCASSLIWGETQYFGPGTRLLVL.

There are a few counts of this clonotype. Written as DNA, the CDR3 is TGTGCCAGCAGTTCAGAATCGAACACCGGGGAGCTGTTTTTT. This sequence encodes CASSSESNTGELFF. V usage is TRBV12-3 or TRBV12-4 and J usage is TRBJ2-2; no clear D gene. The germline V and J ends were trimmed by 4 bases and 0 bases, with 6 bases remaining between them. The CDR3 extends over 14 amino acids.

The chain couples TRBV27 to TRBJ2-2; D possibly uses TRBD1 or TRBD2 (6 bases each). Germline loops: CDR1 MNHEY, CDR2 SMNVEV (reference sequence). The CDR3 has 17 residues. The ends were cut back, 8 bases at V and 1 base at J, with 20 bases in the middle. CDR3 amino acids: CASGLRGAAGNTGELFF. The DNA of the CDR3 is TGTGCCAGCGGGCTGAGGGGGGCTGCGGGGAACACCGGGGAGCTGTTTTTT.

This clonotype came up a few times. The V gene is TRBV29-1, the J gene TRBJ2-5, with a possible D match to TRBD1 (6 bases). The better agreement between TRBJ2-7 and the DNA end casts doubt on the J call. Germline lookup yields CDR1 SQVTM and CDR2 ANQGSEA. This CDR3 region has 12 residues. The CDR3 coding sequence is TGCAGCGTTGATACAGGGAAATACGAGCAGTACTTC. Residues: CSVDTGKYEQYF.

This clonotype has just a few counts. The CDR3 loop reads CASSSHRGSSYEQYF. Here the CDR3 DNA reads TGTGCCAGCAGCTCACACAGGGGCTCTTCCTACGAGCAGTACTTC. J is TRBJ2-5 and V is TRBV12-3 or TRBV12-4, with 7 bases aligning to TRBD1. The DNA end lines up better with TRBJ2-7; the J call may be wrong. The CDR3 loop spans 15 amino acids.

The genes are TRBV7-9 and TRBJ2-5; D gene unclear. This CDR3 has 15 amino acids. Germline-derived CDR1 and CDR2 are SEHNR and FQNEAQ (reference sequence). Trimming cost V 5 bases and J 5 bases, with 18 bases left between them. CDR3 residues: CASSKSLALAETQYF. The CDR3 bases are TGTGCCAGCAGCAAGTCCCTCGCGCTTGCCGAGACCCAGTACTTC.

This clonotype has more than one count but fewer than ten. The chain joins TRBV11-3 to TRBJ2-5, with D perhaps TRBD2 (5 bases). V lost 5 bases, J lost 2 bases, and 24 bases lay in between. Germline V CDR1 and CDR2: SGHNT, YENEEA. There are 18 residues in the CDR3. The CDR3 nucleotides read TGTGCCAGCAGCATCCTCCAACCCGGGGAGAGACTACAAGAGACCCAGTACTTC. It translates to CASSILQPGERLQETQYF.

The genes are TRBV15 and TRBJ2-1, with TRBD1 identical over 10 bases. CDR1 is LNHNV and CDR2 is YYDKDF in the germline V gene (reference sequence). The trim removed 5 bases at V and 8 bases at J, leaving 12 bases unmatched. The CDR3 has 16 residues. CDR3 region: CATSPQDRGRWHEQFF. The CDR3 nucleotides are TGTGCCACCAGCCCTCAAGACAGGGGGCGATGGCATGAGCAGTTCTTC. The variable domain in full, completed from reference TRBV15 and TRBJ2-1, reads DAMVIQNPRYQVTQFGKPVTLSCSQTLNHNVMYWYQQKSSQAPKLLFHYYDKDFNNEADTPDNFQSRRPNTSFCFLDIRSPGLGDTAMYLCATSPQDRGRWHEQFFGPGTRLTVL.

V usage is TRBV4-1 and J usage is TRBJ1-1; possibly TRBD1 for D (6 bases). The length of the CDR3 is 15 residues. Germline CDR1 and CDR2: MGHRA and YSYEKL. With 1 base removed from V and 3 bases from J, the gap between germline ends came to 12 bases. This CDR3 is CASSQAQGRDTEAFF. The CDR3, as DNA: TGCGCCAGCAGCCAAGCACAGGGTCGTGACACTGAAGCTTTCTTT.

This clonotype was counted between two and nine times. The rearrangement uses TRBV20-1 and TRBJ1-2; tentatively, D is TRBD1 (5 bases). Germline lookup yields CDR1 DFQATT and CDR2 SNEGSKA (reference sequence). This CDR3 spans 13 amino acids. V lost 6 bases to trimming and J lost 0 bases, with 11 bases between them. The CDR3 reads CSAETEANYGYTF. DNA of the CDR3: TGCAGTGCGGAGACAGAAGCTAACTATGGCTACACCTTC.

This chain connects TRBV4-1 to TRBJ1-5; 10 nucleotides agree with TRBD1. The trim removed 8 bases at V and 4 bases at J, leaving 2 bases unmatched. CDR3 size: 13 residues. Germline CDR1 is MGHRA and CDR2 is YSYEKL. CDR3 nucleotide sequence: TGCGCCAGCGGACAGGGGGTTAATCAGCCCCAGCATTTT. This codes for CASGQGVNQPQHF.

This clonotype was counted between two and nine times. The gene calls are TRBV7-2 and TRBJ2-1; D is ambiguous. Near its end, the DNA agrees better with TRBJ2-5, so the J call may be wrong. Germline V gives CDR1 SGHTA, CDR2 FQGNSA. This CDR3 spans 12 amino acids. CDR3 sequence (DNA): TGTGCCAGCAGCAAAACCTTAGAGACCCAGTACTTC. Its translation: CASSKTLETQYF.

The sample holds a few counts of this clonotype. The J gene is TRBJ1-4, the V gene TRBV7-9; TRBD1 is a possible D gene (5 bases). Trimming cost V 5 bases and J 5 bases, with 15 bases left between them. The CDR3 runs to 15 residues. The germline V gene encodes CDR1 SEHNR and CDR2 FQNEAQ (reference sequence). Written as DNA, the CDR3 is TGTGCCAGCAGCGGGGAACAGGACCTAAATGAAAAACTGTTTTTT. This sequence encodes CASSGEQDLNEKLFF.

The CDR3 DNA follows: TGTGCCAGCAGCTGGGGAGGGATCCAAGAGACCCAGTACTTC. Its protein is CASSWGGIQETQYF. J is TRBJ2-5 and V is TRBV5-6; the match to TRBD2 covers 7 bases. The CDR3 spans 14 residues. The germline V gene encodes CDR1 SGHDT and CDR2 YYEEEE. The ends lost 3 bases at V and 1 base at J; junction bases unmatched: 3.

This clonotype was seen only a few times. The rearrangement links TRBV4-2 to TRBJ2-1; D may be TRBD1 (6 bases). CDR1 LGHNA and CDR2 YNFKEQ come from the germline V gene. Trimming cost V 2 bases and J 5 bases, with 25 bases left between them. There are 19 residues in the CDR3. CDR3 sequence: CASSQPGTLGTKTDNEQFF. The CDR3 bases are TGTGCCAGCAGCCAACCCGGGACACTCGGGACCAAGACGGACAATGAGCAGTTCTTC.

This clonotype was recorded a few times. The rearrangement uses TRBV10-3 and TRBJ2-6; D might be TRBD1 (5 bases). The CDR3 has 14 residues. CDR1 is ENHRY and CDR2 is SYGVKD in the germline V gene. V lost 10 bases and J lost 0, with 10 bases in between. Written as DNA, the CDR3 is TGTGCCACTACAGGAAGCTCTGGGGCCAACGTCCTGACTTTC. This codes for CATTGSSGANVLTF.

As to this clonotype: At one end the junction does not follow the germline gene, possibly because of a read error. The gene calls are TRBV6-6 and TRBJ2-1, with D tentatively TRBD2 (6 bases). This CDR3 region has 16 residues. Germline V gene lookup returns CDR1 MNHNY and CDR2 SVGAGI (reference sequence). The CDR3 nucleotides read TGTGCCAGCAGTTACCTGCGGAGGGGCTCCTACAATGAGCAGCTCTTC. Protein: CASSYLRRGSYNEQLF.

This clonotype was recorded a few times. The V call is TRBV6-1, the J call TRBJ1-5; 9 bases fit TRBD1. Losses at the gene ends were 7 bases for V and 4 bases for J; bases not matched to a gene: 5. The germline gives CDR1 MNHNS, CDR2 SASEGT. The CDR3 consists of 14 residues. The DNA for the CDR3 is TGTGCCAGCACCAGGGGGACAGGGAATCAGCCCCAGCATTTT. Translated, it gives CASTRGTGNQPQHF.

The genes are TRBV28 and TRBJ1-1, with D possibly TRBD1 on 5 matching bases. Trimming took off 3 bases at V and 3 bases at J, with 11 bases between the two ends. Germline values: CDR1 MDHEN, CDR2 SYDVKM. The CDR3 extends over 14 amino acids. The CDR3 DNA follows: TGTGCCAGCAGTTTGGGGCAAACGTACACTGAAGCTTTCTTT. Its translation is CASSLGQTYTEAFF.

Here the CDR3 reads CASRNLNTEAFF. The CDR3 DNA reads as TGTGCCAGCAGAAACCTGAACACTGAAGCTTTCTTT. This chain joins TRBV7-9 and TRBJ1-1, with no clear D. The germline V gene encodes CDR1 SEHNR and CDR2 FQNEAQ (reference sequence). Trimming took 6 bases from V and 0 from J, leaving 5 bases between them. The CDR3 is made up of 12 amino acids.

The chain has TRBV7-2 and TRBJ2-5; D call uncertain. Germline lookup yields CDR1 SGHTA and CDR2 FQGNSA. The CDR3 is made up of 13 amino acids. V was trimmed by 4 bases and J by 3 bases, leaving 9 bases between them. CDR3 DNA: TGTGCCAGCAGCTCCTTAGTAGAAGAGACCCAGTACTTC. Residues: CASSSLVEETQYF.

The rearrangement uses TRBV7-3 and TRBJ2-1; D may be TRBD2 (5 bases). The DNA end is more similar to TRBJ2-5, so the J call may be wrong. The CDR3 totals 13 residues. The V gene's germline CDR1 is SGHTA and CDR2 FQGTGA. The CDR3 nucleotides read TGTGCCAGCAGCTTAACTAGCGCTCAGACCCAGTACTTC. Encoded protein: CASSLTSAQTQYF.

The rearrangement links TRBV2 to TRBJ2-1; the match to TRBD2 covers 7 bases. The CDR3 covers 14 residues. V shed 4 bases, J shed 5 bases, and the junction held 5 bases outside the gene matches. CDR1 SNHLY and CDR2 FYNNEI come from the germline V gene. As DNA, the CDR3 is TGTGCCAGCAGTGCGGCTAGCGGTGACAATGAGCAGTTCTTC. Protein sequence: CASSAASGDNEQFF.

In this sample, this clonotype turned up a few times. This chain uses TRBV29-1 with TRBJ2-1; the D is unclear. V shed 0 bases and J shed 6 bases, with 6 bases lying between them. Germline V gives CDR1 SQVTM, CDR2 ANQGSEA. The CDR3 consists of 12 residues. The CDR3 protein is CSVEDRSNEQFF. CDR3 DNA: TGCAGCGTTGAAGATCGTAGCAATGAGCAGTTCTTC.

The rearrangement joins TRBV19 to TRBJ1-5; no reliable D call. This CDR3 has 13 amino acids. With 9 bases removed from V and 1 base from J, the gap between germline ends came to 10 bases. The germline V gene encodes CDR1 LNHDA and CDR2 SQIVND (reference sequence). Written as DNA, the CDR3 is TGTGCCAGCCGTGAGTTGAGCAATCAGCCCCAGCATTTT. Translated: CASRELSNQPQHF.